This T cell receptor beta chain was sequenced during a study of blood T cell repertoires in COVID-19. Study context: Samples came from the United States, Italy and Spain, spanning acute and convalescent COVID-19.

Germline V lookup: CDR1 MNHEY, CDR2 SVGAGI. The V gene end was trimmed by 4 bases and the J gene end by 3 bases; junction bases not matched to a gene: 2. The CDR3 spans 14 residues. Repertoires were generated with immunoSEQ multiplex PCR, while TCRdb's copy carries only in-frame clones and drops some. There are approximately 140,000 clones in the sample; 86% occur only once, and less than 2.5% lies in the top ten. Researchers sorted participants into cohorts using their self-reported clinical history. What was sequenced was PBMCs or T cells enriched from blood (not recorded which). This chain connects TRBV6-5 to TRBJ2-7; 11 bases match TRBD1. The receptor's source is a woman in her 50s who had recovered from COVID-19. CDR3 residues: CASSFGTGGYEQYF. CDR3 DNA: TGTGCCAGCAGTTTCGGGACAGGGGGCTACGAGCAGTACTTC.